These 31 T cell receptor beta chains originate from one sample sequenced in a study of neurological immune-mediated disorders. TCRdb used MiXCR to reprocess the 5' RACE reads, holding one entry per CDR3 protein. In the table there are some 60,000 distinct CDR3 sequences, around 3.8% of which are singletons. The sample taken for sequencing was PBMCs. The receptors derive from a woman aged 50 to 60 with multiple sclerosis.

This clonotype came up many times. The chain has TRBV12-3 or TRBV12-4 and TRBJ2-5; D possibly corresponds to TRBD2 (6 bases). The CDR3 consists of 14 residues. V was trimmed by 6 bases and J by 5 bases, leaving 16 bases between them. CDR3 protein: CASSDLSGSETQYF. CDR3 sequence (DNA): TGTGCCAGCAGCGACCTGAGCGGGTCCGAGACCCAGTACTTC.

The CDR3 reads CASSWTEETDTQYF. CDR3 sequence (DNA): TGTGCCAGCAGCTGGACAGAAGAAACAGATACGCAGTATTTT. V is TRBV5-6 and J is TRBJ2-3; tentatively, D is TRBD1 (6 bases). The CDR3 extends over 14 amino acids. V lost 3 bases and J 3 bases, leaving 11 bases between the germline ends. Germline CDR1 and CDR2: SGHDT and YYEEEE.

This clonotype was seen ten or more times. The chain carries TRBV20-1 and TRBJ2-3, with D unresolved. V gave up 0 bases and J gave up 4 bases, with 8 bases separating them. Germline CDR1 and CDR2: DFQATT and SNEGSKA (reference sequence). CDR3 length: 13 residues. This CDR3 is CSARDENSDTQYF. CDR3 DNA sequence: TGCAGTGCTAGAGATGAGAACTCAGATACGCAGTATTTT.

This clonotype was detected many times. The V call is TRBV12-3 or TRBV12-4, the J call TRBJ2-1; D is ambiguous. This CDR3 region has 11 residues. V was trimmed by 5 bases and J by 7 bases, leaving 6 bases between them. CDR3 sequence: CASSPGNEQFF. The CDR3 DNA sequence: TGTGCCAGCAGTCCCGGGAATGAGCAGTTCTTC.

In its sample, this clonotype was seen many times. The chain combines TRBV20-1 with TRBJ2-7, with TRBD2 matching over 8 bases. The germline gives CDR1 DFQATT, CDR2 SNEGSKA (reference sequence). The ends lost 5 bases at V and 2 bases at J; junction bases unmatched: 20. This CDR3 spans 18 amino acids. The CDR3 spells CSASPPGLVSLGAYEQYF. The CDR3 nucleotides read TGCAGTGCTTCGCCACCGGGACTAGTTTCTCTCGGTGCCTACGAGCAGTACTTC.

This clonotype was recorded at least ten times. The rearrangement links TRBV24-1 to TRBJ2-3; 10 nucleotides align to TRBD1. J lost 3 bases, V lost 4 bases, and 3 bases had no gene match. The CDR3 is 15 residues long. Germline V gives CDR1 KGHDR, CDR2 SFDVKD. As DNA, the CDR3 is TGTGCCACCAGTGAACGACAGGGGGCTACAGATACGCAGTATTTT. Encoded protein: CATSERQGATDTQYF.

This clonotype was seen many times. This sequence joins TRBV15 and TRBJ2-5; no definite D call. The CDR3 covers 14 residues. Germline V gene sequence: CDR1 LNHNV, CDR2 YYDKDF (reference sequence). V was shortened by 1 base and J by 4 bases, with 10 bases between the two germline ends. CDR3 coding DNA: TGTGCCACCAGCAGAGCCCCAGTCGGAGAGACCCAGTACTTC. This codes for CATSRAPVGETQYF.

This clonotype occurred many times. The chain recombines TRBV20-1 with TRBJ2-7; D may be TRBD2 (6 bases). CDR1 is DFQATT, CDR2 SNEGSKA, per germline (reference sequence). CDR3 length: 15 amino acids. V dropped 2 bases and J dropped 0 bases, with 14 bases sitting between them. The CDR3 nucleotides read TGCAGTGCTAGATTATCTGCCGGGAGCTCCTACGAGCAGTACTTC. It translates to CSARLSAGSSYEQYF.

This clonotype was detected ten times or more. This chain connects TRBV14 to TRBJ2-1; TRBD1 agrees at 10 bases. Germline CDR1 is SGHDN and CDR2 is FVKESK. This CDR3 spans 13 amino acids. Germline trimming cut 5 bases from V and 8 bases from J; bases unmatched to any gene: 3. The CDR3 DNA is TGTGCCAGCAGCAGGACAGGGGGTTATGAGCAGTTCTTC. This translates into CASSRTGGYEQFF.

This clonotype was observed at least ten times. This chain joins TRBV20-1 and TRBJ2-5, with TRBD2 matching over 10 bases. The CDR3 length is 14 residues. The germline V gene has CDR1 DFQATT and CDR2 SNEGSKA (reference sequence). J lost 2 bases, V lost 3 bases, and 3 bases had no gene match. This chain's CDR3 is CSARLGLAQETQYF. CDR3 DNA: TGCAGTGCTAGGCTGGGACTAGCGCAAGAGACCCAGTACTTC.

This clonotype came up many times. This CDR3 reads CSAQGQEYNSPLHF. CDR3 nucleotides: TGCAGTGCCCAGGGACAGGAGTATAATTCACCCCTCCACTTT. J is TRBJ1-6 and V is TRBV20-1; 8 positions match TRBD1. The CDR3 extends over 14 amino acids. Germline CDR1 is DFQATT and CDR2 is SNEGSKA (reference sequence). Germline trimming cut 6 bases from V and 4 bases from J; bases unmatched to any gene: 5.

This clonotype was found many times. The CDR3 loop reads CASSYLAGGDEQYF. CDR3 coding DNA: TGTGCCAGCAGTTACCTAGCGGGAGGGGACGAGCAGTACTTC. This chain connects TRBV6-6 to TRBJ2-7; 12 bases line up with TRBD2. CDR1 and CDR2 from the germline V gene are MNHNY and SVGAGI (reference sequence). The CDR3 contains 14 residues. The V segment lost 2 bases and the J segment 5 bases; nucleotides outside the gene matches: 1.

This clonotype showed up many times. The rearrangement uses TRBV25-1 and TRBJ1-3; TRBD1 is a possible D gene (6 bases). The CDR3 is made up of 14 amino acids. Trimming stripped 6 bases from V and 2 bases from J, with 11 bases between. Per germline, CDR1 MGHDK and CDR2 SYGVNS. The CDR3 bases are TGTGCCAGCAGGAGTACAGGGACTGGAAACACCATATATTTT. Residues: CASRSTGTGNTIYF.

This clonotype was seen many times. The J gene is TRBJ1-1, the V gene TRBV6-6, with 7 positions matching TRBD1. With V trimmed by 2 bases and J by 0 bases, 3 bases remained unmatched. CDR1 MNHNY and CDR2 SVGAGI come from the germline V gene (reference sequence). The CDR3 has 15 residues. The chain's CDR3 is CASSYRQGLNTEAFF. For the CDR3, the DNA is TGTGCCAGCAGTTACCGACAGGGCCTGAACACTGAAGCTTTCTTT.

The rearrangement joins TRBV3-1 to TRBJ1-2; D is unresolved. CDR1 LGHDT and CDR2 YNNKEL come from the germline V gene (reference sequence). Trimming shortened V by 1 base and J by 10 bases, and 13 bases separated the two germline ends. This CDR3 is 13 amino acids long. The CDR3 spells CASSQGTPEDYTF. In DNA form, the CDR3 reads TGTGCCAGCAGCCAAGGGACGCCGGAGGACTACACCTTC.

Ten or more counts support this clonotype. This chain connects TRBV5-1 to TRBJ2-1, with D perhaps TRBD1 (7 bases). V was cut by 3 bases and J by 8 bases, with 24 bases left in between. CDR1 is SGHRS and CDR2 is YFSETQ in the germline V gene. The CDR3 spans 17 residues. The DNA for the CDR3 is TGCGCCAGCAGCTCGTCATTGCAGGGGGGATTTAAGGATGAGCAGTTCTTC. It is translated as CASSSSLQGGFKDEQFF.

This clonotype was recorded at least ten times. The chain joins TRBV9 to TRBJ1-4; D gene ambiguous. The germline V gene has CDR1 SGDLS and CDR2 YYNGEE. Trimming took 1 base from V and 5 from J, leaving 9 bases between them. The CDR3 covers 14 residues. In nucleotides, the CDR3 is TGTGCCAGCAGCGTAAGTGAACCCAATGAAAAACTGTTTTTT. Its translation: CASSVSEPNEKLFF. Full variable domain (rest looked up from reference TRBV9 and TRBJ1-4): DSGVTQTPKHLITATGQRVTLRCSPRSGDLSVYWYQQSLDQGLQFLIQYYNGEERAKGNILERFSAQQFPDLHSELNLSSLELGDSALYFCASSVSEPNEKLFFGSGTQLSVL.

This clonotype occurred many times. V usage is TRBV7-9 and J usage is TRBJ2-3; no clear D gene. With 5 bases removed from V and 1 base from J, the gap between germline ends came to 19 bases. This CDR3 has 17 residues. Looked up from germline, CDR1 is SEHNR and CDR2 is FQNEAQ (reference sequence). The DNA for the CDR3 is TGTGCCAGCAGCCCCATTAAGAGCGCCGTTGGCACAGATACGCAGTATTTT. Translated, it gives CASSPIKSAVGTDTQYF.

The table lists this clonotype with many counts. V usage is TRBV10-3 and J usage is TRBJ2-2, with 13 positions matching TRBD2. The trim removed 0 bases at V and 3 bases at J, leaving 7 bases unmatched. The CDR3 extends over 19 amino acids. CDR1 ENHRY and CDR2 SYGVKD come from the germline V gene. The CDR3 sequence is CAISESRTSGRTDTGELFF. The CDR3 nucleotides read TGTGCCATCAGTGAGTCCCGGACTAGCGGGAGAACGGACACCGGGGAGCTGTTTTTT.

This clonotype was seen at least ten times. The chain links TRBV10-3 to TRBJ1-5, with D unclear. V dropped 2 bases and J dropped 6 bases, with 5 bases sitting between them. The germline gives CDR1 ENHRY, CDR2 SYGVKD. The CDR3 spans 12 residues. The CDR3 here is CAISETVQPQHF. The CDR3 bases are TGTGCCATCAGTGAGACAGTTCAGCCCCAGCATTTT.

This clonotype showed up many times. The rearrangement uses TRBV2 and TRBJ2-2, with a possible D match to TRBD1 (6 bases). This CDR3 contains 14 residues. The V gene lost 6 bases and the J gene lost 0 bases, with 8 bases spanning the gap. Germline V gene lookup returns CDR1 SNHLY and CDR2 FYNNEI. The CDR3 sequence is CASRRGSNTGELFF. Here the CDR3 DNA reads TGTGCCAGCAGGAGGGGGTCGAACACCGGGGAGCTGTTTTTT. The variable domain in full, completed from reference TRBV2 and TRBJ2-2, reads EPEVTQTPSHQVTQMGQEVILRCVPISNHLYFYWYRQILGQKVEFLVSFYNNEISEKSEIFDDQFSVERPDGSNFTLKIRSTKLEDSAMYFCASRRGSNTGELFFGEGSRLTVL.

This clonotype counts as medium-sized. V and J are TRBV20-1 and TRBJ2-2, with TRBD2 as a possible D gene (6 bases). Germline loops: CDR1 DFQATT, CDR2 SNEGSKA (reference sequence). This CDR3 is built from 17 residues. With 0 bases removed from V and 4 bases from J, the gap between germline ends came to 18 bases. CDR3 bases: TGCAGTGCTAGAGATAGAGGGGAGGTGTGGGGCACCGGGGAGCTGTTTTTT. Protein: CSARDRGEVWGTGELFF.

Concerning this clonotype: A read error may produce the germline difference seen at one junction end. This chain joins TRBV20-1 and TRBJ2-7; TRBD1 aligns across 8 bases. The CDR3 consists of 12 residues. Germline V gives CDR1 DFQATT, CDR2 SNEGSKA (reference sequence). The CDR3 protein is CGARTGYYEQYF. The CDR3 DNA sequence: TGCGGTGCTAGGACAGGGTACTACGAGCAGTACTTC.

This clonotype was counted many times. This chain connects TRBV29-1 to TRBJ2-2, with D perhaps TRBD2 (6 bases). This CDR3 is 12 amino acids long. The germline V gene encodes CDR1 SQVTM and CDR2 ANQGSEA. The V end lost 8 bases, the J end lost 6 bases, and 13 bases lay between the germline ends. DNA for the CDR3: TGCAGCACCCTCCGGGGGTCCGGGGAGCTGTTTTTT. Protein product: CSTLRGSGELFF.

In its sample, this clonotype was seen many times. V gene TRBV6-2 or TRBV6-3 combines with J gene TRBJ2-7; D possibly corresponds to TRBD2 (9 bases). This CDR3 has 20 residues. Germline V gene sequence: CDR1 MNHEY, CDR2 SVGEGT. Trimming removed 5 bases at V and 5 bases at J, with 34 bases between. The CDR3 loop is CASSRDRGRREGRPYDEQYF. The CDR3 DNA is TGTGCCAGCAGTCGCGACAGGGGCCGGCGGGAGGGCCGGCCCTACGACGAGCAGTACTTC.

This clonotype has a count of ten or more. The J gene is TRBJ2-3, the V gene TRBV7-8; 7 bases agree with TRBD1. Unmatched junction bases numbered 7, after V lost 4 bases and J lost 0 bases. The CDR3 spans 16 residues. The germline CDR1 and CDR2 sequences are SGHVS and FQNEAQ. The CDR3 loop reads CASSYGQAFSTDTQYF. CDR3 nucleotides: TGTGCCAGCAGCTACGGACAGGCCTTTAGCACAGATACGCAGTATTTT.

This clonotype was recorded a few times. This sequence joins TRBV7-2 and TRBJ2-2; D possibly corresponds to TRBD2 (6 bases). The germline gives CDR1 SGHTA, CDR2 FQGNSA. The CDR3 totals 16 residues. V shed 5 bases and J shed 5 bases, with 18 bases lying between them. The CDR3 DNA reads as TGTGCCAGCAGCAAAAACCCGGGAGCACGAACCGGGGAGCTGTTTTTT. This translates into CASSKNPGARTGELFF.

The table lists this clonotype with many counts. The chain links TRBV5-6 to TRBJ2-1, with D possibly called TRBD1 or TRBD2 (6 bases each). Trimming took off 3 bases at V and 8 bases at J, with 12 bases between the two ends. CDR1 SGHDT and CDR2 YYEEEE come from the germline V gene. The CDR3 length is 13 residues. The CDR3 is CASSSEGVHEQFF. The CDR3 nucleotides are TGTGCCAGCAGCTCGGAGGGGGTTCATGAGCAGTTCTTC.

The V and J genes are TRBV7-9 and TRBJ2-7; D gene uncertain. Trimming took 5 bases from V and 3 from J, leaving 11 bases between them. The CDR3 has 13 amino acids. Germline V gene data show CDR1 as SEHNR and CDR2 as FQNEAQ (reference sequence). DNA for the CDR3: TGTGCCAGCAGCGACGACTGGGTCTACGAGCAGTACTTC. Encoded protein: CASSDDWVYEQYF.

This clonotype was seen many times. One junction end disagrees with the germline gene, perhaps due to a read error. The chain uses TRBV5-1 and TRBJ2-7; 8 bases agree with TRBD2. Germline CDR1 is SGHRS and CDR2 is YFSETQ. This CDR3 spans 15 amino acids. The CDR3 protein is CASTRREERSSEQYF. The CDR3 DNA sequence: TGCGCCAGCACTAGGCGGGAGGAAAGGTCCTCCGAGCAGTACTTC.

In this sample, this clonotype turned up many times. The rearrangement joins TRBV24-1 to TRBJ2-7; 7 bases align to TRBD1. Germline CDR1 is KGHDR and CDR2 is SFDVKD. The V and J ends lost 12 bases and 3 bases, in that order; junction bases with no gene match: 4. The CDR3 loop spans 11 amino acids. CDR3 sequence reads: CASGTDYEQYF. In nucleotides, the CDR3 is TGTGCCTCTGGGACAGACTACGAGCAGTACTTC.